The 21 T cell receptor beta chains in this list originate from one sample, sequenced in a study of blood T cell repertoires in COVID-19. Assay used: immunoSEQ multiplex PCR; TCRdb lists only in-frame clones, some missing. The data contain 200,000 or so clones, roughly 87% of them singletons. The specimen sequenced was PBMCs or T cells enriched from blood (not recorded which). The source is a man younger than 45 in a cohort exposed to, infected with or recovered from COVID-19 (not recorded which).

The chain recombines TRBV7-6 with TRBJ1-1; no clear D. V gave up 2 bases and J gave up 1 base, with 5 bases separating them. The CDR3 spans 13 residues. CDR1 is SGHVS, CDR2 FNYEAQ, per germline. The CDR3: CASSLNWNTEAFF. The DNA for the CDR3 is TGTGCCAGCAGCTTAAACTGGAACACTGAAGCTTTCTTT. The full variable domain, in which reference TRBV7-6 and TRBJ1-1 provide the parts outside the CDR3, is GAGVSQSPRYKVTKRGQDVALRCDPISGHVSLYWYRQALGQGPEFLTYFNYEAQQDKSGLPNDRFSAERPEGSISTLTIQRTEQRDSAMYRCASSLNWNTEAFFGQGTRLTVV.

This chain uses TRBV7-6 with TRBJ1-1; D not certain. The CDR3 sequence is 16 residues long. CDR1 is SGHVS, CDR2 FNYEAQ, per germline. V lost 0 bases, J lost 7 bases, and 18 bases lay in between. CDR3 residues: CASSLAVITTVNEAFF. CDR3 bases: TGTGCCAGCAGCTTAGCGGTAATTACAACAGTTAATGAAGCTTTCTTT.

The CDR3 spells CASSDRGSTEAFF. In nucleotides, the CDR3 is TGTGCCAGCAGCGACAGGGGGTCCACTGAAGCTTTCTTT. V and J are TRBV7-3 and TRBJ1-1, with 9 bases fitting TRBD1. The CDR3 length is 13 residues. V gave up 5 bases and J gave up 4 bases; unmatched junction bases: 2. The V gene's germline CDR1 is SGHTA and CDR2 FQGTGA.

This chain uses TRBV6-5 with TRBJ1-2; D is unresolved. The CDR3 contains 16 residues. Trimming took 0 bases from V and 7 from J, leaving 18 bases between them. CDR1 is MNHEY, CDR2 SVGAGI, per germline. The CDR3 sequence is CASSYSDVGELGGYTF. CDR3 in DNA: TGTGCCAGCAGTTACTCCGACGTCGGGGAGTTAGGTGGCTACACCTTC.

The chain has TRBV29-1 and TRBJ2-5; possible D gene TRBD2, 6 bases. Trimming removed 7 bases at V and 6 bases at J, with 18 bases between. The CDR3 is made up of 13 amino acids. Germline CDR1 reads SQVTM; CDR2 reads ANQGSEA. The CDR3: CSAPGLPLQTQYF. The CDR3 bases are TGCAGCGCCCCGGGACTCCCTTTGCAGACCCAGTACTTC.

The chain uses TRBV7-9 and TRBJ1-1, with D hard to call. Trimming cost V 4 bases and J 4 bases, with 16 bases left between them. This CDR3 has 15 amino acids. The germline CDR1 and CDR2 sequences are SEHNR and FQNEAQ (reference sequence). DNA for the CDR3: TGTGCCAGCAGCTCCCCCGGGGAGGGAGGCACTGAAGCTTTCTTT. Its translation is CASSSPGEGGTEAFF.

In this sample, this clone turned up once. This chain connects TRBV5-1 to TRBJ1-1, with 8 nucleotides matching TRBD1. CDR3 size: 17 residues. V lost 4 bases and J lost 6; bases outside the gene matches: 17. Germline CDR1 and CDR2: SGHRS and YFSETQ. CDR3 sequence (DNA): TGCGCCAGCAGCCTATTCGAGACAGGGGAAATTAGGGCTGAAGCTTTCTTT. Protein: CASSLFETGEIRAEAFF.

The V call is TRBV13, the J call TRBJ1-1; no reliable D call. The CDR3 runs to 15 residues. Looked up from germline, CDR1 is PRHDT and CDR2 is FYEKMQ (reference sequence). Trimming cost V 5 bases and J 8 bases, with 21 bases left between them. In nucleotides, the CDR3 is TGTGCCAGCAGCCATATAGAGGGTTCTAATAAAGAAGCTTTCTTT. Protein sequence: CASSHIEGSNKEAFF. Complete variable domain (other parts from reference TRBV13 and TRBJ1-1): AAGVIQSPRHLIKEKRETATLKCYPIPRHDTVYWYQQGPGQDPQFLISFYEKMQSDKGSIPDRFSAQQFSDYHSELNMSSLELGDSALYFCASSHIEGSNKEAFFGQGTRLTVV.

The CDR3 spells CASSPPQAVYEQYF. The CDR3 DNA sequence: TGTGCCAGCAGCCCCCCTCAGGCAGTCTACGAGCAGTACTTC. The chain uses TRBV7-2 and TRBJ2-7; D remains ambiguous. This CDR3 has 14 amino acids. V was trimmed by 5 bases and J by 3 bases, leaving 14 bases between them. Germline-derived CDR1 and CDR2 are SGHTA and FQGNSA. Combining the CDR3 with reference TRBV7-2 and TRBJ2-7 gives the whole variable domain GAGVSQSPSNKVTEKGKDVELRCDPISGHTALYWYRQSLGQGLEFLIYFQGNSAPDKSGLPSDRFSAERTGGSVSTLTIQRTQQEDSAVYLCASSPPQAVYEQYFGPGTRLTVT.

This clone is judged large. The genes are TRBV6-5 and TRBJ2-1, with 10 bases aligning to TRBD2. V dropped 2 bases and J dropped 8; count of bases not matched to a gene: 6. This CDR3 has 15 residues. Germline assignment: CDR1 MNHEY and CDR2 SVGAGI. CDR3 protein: CASSYGAGGPDEQFF. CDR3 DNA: TGTGCCAGCAGTTACGGAGCGGGAGGGCCGGATGAGCAGTTCTTC.

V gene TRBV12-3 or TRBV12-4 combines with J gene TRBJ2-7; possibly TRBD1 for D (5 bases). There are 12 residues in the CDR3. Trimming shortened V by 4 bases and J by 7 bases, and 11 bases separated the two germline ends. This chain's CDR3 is CASSSTASEQYF. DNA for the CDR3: TGTGCCAGCAGTTCGACAGCCTCAGAGCAGTACTTC.

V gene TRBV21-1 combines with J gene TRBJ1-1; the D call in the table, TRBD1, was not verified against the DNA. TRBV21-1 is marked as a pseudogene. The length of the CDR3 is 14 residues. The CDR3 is CASTPGTGVPEAFF. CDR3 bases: TGTGCCAGCACCCCGGGGACAGGGGTTCCTGAAGCTTTCTTT.

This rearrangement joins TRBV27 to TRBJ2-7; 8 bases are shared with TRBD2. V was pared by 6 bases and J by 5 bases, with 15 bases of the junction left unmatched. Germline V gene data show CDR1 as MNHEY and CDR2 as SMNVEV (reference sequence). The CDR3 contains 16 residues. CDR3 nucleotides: TGTGCCAGCAGCCAACGAGGCCGGGGGGGTAGCCACGAGCAGTACTTC. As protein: CASSQRGRGGSHEQYF.

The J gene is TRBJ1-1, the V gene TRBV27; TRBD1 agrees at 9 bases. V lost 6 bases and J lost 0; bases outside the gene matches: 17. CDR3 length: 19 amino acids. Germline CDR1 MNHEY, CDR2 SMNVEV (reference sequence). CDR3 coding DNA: TGTGCCAGCAGAATGGTGGCCACCGGGACAGGGTTGCTGAACACTGAAGCTTTCTTT. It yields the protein CASRMVATGTGLLNTEAFF.

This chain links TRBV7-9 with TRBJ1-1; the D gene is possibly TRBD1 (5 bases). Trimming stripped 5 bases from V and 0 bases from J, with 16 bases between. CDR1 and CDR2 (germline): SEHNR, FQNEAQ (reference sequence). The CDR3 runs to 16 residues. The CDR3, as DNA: TGTGCCAGCAGCCCATTAGACAGCCTGATGAACACTGAAGCTTTCTTT. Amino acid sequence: CASSPLDSLMNTEAFF.

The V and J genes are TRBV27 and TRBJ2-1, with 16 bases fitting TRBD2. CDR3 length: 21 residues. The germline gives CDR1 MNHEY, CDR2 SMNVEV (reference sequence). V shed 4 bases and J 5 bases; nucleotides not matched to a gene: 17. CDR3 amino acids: CASSWTEPGLAGGPSNNEQFF. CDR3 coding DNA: TGTGCCAGCAGTTGGACCGAACCGGGACTAGCGGGAGGGCCGTCAAACAATGAGCAGTTCTTC.

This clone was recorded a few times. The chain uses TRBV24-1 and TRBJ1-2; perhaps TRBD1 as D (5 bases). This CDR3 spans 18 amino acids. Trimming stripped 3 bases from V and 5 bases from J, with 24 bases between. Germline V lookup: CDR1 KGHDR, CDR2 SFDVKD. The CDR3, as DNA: TGTGCCACCAGTGATCGAGGGGTACAGGCCCCGGAGGGATATGGCTACACCTTC. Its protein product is CATSDRGVQAPEGYGYTF.

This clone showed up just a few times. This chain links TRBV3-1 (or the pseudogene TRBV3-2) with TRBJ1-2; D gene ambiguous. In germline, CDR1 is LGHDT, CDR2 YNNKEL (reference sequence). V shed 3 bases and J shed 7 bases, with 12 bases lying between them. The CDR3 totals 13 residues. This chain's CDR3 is CASSQVDSGGYTF. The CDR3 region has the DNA TGTGCCAGCAGCCAGGTGGACTCAGGTGGCTACACCTTC.

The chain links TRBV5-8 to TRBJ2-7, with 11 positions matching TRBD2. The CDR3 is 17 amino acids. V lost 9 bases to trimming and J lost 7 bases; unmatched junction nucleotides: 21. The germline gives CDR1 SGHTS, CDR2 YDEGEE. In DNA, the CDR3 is TGTGCCACGGGGACCGGATTTTCAACTAGCGGGGGTCGAGAGCAGTACTTC. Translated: CATGTGFSTSGGREQYF.

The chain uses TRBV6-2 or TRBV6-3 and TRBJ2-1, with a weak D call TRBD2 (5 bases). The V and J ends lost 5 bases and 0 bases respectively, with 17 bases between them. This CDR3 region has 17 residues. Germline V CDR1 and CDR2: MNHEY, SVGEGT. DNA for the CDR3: TGTGCCAGCAGTCTCCCGTATAGCGCCAGCTCCTACAATGAGCAGTTCTTC. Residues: CASSLPYSASSYNEQFF.

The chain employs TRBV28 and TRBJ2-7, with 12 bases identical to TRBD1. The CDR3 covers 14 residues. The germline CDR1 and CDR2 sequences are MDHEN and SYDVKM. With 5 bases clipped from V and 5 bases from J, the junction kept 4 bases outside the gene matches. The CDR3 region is CASSPGQGANEQYF. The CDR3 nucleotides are TGTGCCAGCAGTCCGGGACAGGGGGCTAACGAGCAGTACTTC.